This T cell receptor (beta chain) was retrieved from a study of cytomegalovirus exposure and HLA in healthy donors. Study context: Assignment to the Caucasian-associated ancestry cluster applied to 75% to 85% of the roughly 410 genotyped donors.

In the PCR, 60 Vbeta and 13 Jbeta primers were used. The protocol was immunoSEQ multiplex PCR, while the TCRdb copy is restricted to in-frame clones and leaves out a portion. The record lists about 67,000 clones, of which the ten most abundant hold less than 6%. Study-wide results and limits: Some TCR beta chains (around 160 of them) were listed as cytomegalovirus-associated. A later analysis linked a missense DCLRE1C variant to TCR beta V- and J-gene trimming.

Healthy bone marrow donors supplied every sample. Turning to this clone: Antigen unknown.

V was trimmed by 7 bases and J by 7 bases, leaving 12 bases between them. CDR1 is LNHDA, CDR2 SQIVND, per germline (reference sequence). The CDR3 spans 12 residues. This chain links TRBV19 with TRBJ2-3; the D gene is possibly TRBD1 (5 bases). This receptor was taken from a man aged 25-45 years in good health and CMV-seropositive. The sample comprised PBMCs. The DNA of the CDR3 is TGTGCCAGTATTTCCCCAGGGAATACGCAGTATTTT. It yields the protein CASISPGNTQYF.